The 22 T cell receptor beta chains given below trace back to one sample, sequenced in a study of T cell repertoires in cytomegalovirus infection. MiXCR was run by TCRdb on the reads, yielding one entry per CDR3 protein. The sample comprises approximately 500,000 distinct CDR3 sequences, more than 25% of which are singletons, and around 14% rests with the top ten. Sequencing was carried out using PBMCs. The receptors here all came from a human donor in good health (CMV status not recorded). Some clones in this sample may be carry-over from other donors' samples.

V and J are TRBV6-6 and TRBJ1-1; unclear D gene. CDR3 length: 14 amino acids. The germline V gene encodes CDR1 MNHNY and CDR2 SVGAGI (reference sequence). V lost 2 bases to trimming and J lost 5 bases, with 12 bases between them. CDR3 region: CASSYPSDGTEAFF. DNA for the CDR3: TGTGCCAGCAGTTACCCTAGCGACGGGACTGAAGCTTTCTTT.

V is TRBV11-3 and J is TRBJ2-1; maybe TRBD1 (5 bases). This CDR3 spans 13 amino acids. V was clipped by 5 bases and J by 6 bases, with 11 bases between them. Germline lookup yields CDR1 SGHNT and CDR2 YENEEA. The CDR3 DNA is TGTGCCAGCAGCCCCCGAGACAGCAATGAGCAGTTCTTC. It codes for CASSPRDSNEQFF.

The table lists this clonotype with many counts. The rearrangement uses TRBV6-2 or TRBV6-3 and TRBJ1-1; 7 nucleotides agree with TRBD1. The CDR3 is 13 residues long. Per germline, CDR1 MNHEY and CDR2 SVGEGT. The J segment lost 3 bases and the V segment lost 5 bases, leaving 3 bases of the junction unmatched. CDR3 bases: TGTGCCAGCAGTCCCAGGGGGTACACTGAAGCTTTCTTT. Translation gives CASSPRGYTEAFF.

This clonotype occurred a few times. The chain is built from TRBV20-1 and TRBJ2-3, with 12 bases lining up with TRBD1. V lost 5 bases and J lost 2; bases outside the gene matches: 2. This CDR3 is built from 14 residues. Germline loops: CDR1 DFQATT, CDR2 SNEGSKA (reference sequence). The DNA for the CDR3 is TGCAGTGCTGGGACAGGGGGCCTCACAGATACGCAGTATTTT. It translates to CSAGTGGLTDTQYF.

The V call is TRBV5-4, the J call TRBJ2-1; 8 bases are a match to TRBD2. The CDR3 has 16 amino acids. Germline CDR1 reads SGHNT; CDR2 reads YYREEE (reference sequence). V trimming: 4 bases; J trimming: 3 bases; junction bases outside the gene matches: 9. CDR3 region: CASSREGTGSYNEQFF. As DNA, the CDR3 is TGTGCCAGCAGCCGGGAGGGGACGGGTAGCTACAATGAGCAGTTCTTC.

This clonotype has ten or more counts. Here the CDR3 DNA reads TGTGCCAGCAGCCAAGCTGGATACGAGCAGTACTTC. Translating gives CASSQAGYEQYF. The V and J genes are TRBV7-2 and TRBJ2-7; D call uncertain. V lost 5 bases to trimming and J lost 4 bases, with 9 bases between them. The length of the CDR3 is 12 residues. The V gene's germline CDR1 is SGHTA and CDR2 FQGNSA.

This chain uses TRBV7-2 with TRBJ2-1; no clear D gene. Per the germline V gene, CDR1 is SGHTA and CDR2 is FQGNSA. The V gene lost 5 bases and the J gene lost 6 bases, with 14 bases spanning the gap. This CDR3 contains 14 residues. CDR3 in amino acids: CASSVRPRGNEQFF. The DNA of the CDR3 is TGTGCCAGCAGCGTACGACCCAGAGGCAATGAGCAGTTCTTC.

This clonotype occurred many times. The CDR3: CASSQASYTGELFF. In DNA, the CDR3 is TGTGCCAGCAGCCAAGCGTCCTACACCGGGGAGCTGTTTTTT. The chain has TRBV7-3 and TRBJ2-2; D gene uncertain. This CDR3 is 14 amino acids long. CDR1 and CDR2 (germline): SGHTA, FQGTGA. V was pared by 5 bases and J by 3 bases, with 10 bases between.

This CDR3 reads CASSLGPELEQFF. Here the CDR3 DNA reads TGTGCCAGCAGCTTAGGGCCTGAGCTTGAGCAGTTCTTC. The chain uses TRBV5-6 and TRBJ2-1; D not resolved. V lost 2 bases and J 9 bases, leaving 12 bases between the germline ends. Germline V gives CDR1 SGHDT, CDR2 YYEEEE. The CDR3 extends over 13 amino acids.

A few counts support this clonotype. The chain employs TRBV7-2 and TRBJ2-1; 7 positions match TRBD1. The CDR3 totals 15 residues. Per germline, CDR1 SGHTA and CDR2 FQGNSA. J lost 6 bases, V lost 5 bases, and 10 bases had no gene match. DNA of the CDR3: TGTGCCAGCAGCCTGACAGGGAGTGGTGGCAATGAGCAGTTCTTC. Protein product: CASSLTGSGGNEQFF.

This clonotype has a handful of counts. This chain uses TRBV27 with TRBJ2-3; TRBD1 agrees at 8 bases. CDR3 length: 17 residues. Germline V gene data show CDR1 as MNHEY and CDR2 as SMNVEV (reference sequence). With V trimmed by 5 bases and J by 4 bases, 14 bases remained unmatched. CDR3 DNA: TGTGCCAGCAGTCCCTGGACAGGGTGGTCCCGCGCAGATACGCAGTATTTT. Translating it yields CASSPWTGWSRADTQYF.

The chain uses TRBV5-1 and TRBJ2-7; tentatively, D is TRBD1 (6 bases). Trimming took 0 bases from V and 6 from J, leaving 16 bases between them. The CDR3 totals 15 residues. Per the germline V gene, CDR1 is SGHRS and CDR2 is YFSETQ. The CDR3 loop reads CASSLAWQGHLEQYF. The DNA of the CDR3 is TGCGCCAGCAGCTTGGCCTGGCAGGGACACCTCGAGCAGTACTTC.

In this sample, this clonotype turned up a few times. The rearrangement links TRBV10-3 to TRBJ2-1; the D gene is possibly TRBD2 (5 bases). Germline-derived CDR1 and CDR2 are ENHRY and SYGVKD. V gave up 6 bases and J gave up 5 bases, with 11 bases separating them. The CDR3 covers 13 residues. In DNA, the CDR3 is TGTGCCATCAGCAGGACTCGAGACAATGAGCAGTTCTTC. Its protein product is CAISRTRDNEQFF.

This clonotype has a handful of counts. This chain connects TRBV4-3 to TRBJ2-1, with 10 nucleotides matching TRBD2. Germline V gene lookup returns CDR1 LGHNA and CDR2 YSLEER. The junction had 12 bases not matched to a gene; V was cut back by 0 bases and J by 10 bases. The CDR3 spans 17 residues. The CDR3 protein is CASSQEATSGAPIEQFF. The DNA of the CDR3 is TGCGCCAGCAGCCAAGAAGCTACTAGCGGGGCCCCAATCGAGCAGTTCTTC.

Many counts were recorded for this clonotype. The chain recombines TRBV7-8 with TRBJ2-5; 9 bases match TRBD1. Germline CDR1 is SGHVS and CDR2 is FQNEAQ. Losses at the gene ends were 5 bases for V and 5 bases for J; bases not matched to a gene: 6. The CDR3 has 14 residues. CDR3 sequence (DNA): TGTGCCAGCAGCCAAACCGGACAGGGGGAGACCCAGTACTTC. Translated, it gives CASSQTGQGETQYF.

The chain recombines TRBV10-3 with TRBJ2-1; 9 positions match TRBD2. This CDR3 has 15 amino acids. Germline values: CDR1 ENHRY, CDR2 SYGVKD. J gave up 4 bases and V 2 bases, and 3 bases lay outside the gene matches. The CDR3 protein is CAISEGLAGYNEQFF. DNA for the CDR3: TGTGCCATCAGTGAGGGTCTAGCGGGGTACAATGAGCAGTTCTTC.

Only a few counts were recorded for this clonotype. This chain joins TRBV7-2 and TRBJ1-6; D unresolved. The V end was cut by 5 bases, the J end by 10 bases, with 21 bases between. CDR3 size: 16 residues. The germline V gene encodes CDR1 SGHTA and CDR2 FQGNSA. The CDR3 DNA is TGTGCCAGCAGCCTCAGTTACCGTGCCGAAAACTCACCCCTCCACTTT. This encodes CASSLSYRAENSPLHF.

The sample holds a few counts of this clonotype. The rearrangement joins TRBV7-9 to TRBJ2-7; D is ambiguous. CDR3 length: 16 residues. V lost 3 bases and J 3 bases, leaving 18 bases between the germline ends. The germline gives CDR1 SEHNR, CDR2 FQNEAQ (reference sequence). CDR3 DNA: TGTGCCAGCAGCTTTAATTTCGCTGAAATCTACTACGAGCAGTACTTC. Its translation: CASSFNFAEIYYEQYF.

The V gene is TRBV10-3, the J gene TRBJ1-1; 11 bases map to TRBD1. The ends lost 8 bases at V and 5 bases at J; junction bases unmatched: 7. The germline gives CDR1 ENHRY, CDR2 SYGVKD. The CDR3 is 14 residues long. In nucleotides, the CDR3 is TGTGCCATCGGCCGGACAGGGGGCGAAACTGAAGCTTTCTTT. It encodes CAIGRTGGETEAFF.

The table lists this clonotype with a few counts. V usage is TRBV19 and J usage is TRBJ2-1; TRBD2 matches 7 bases. J lost 6 bases, V lost 0 bases, and 8 bases had no gene match. This CDR3 has 16 residues. Per germline, CDR1 LNHDA and CDR2 SQIVND (reference sequence). The CDR3 spells CASSIELASGVNEQFF. The CDR3 DNA is TGTGCCAGTAGTATAGAATTGGCTAGCGGAGTCAATGAGCAGTTCTTC.

This clonotype was seen only a few times. V is TRBV7-3 and J is TRBJ2-1, with 11 nucleotides matching TRBD2. The V gene's germline CDR1 is SGHTA and CDR2 FQGTGA. The CDR3 totals 17 residues. Trimming cost V 2 bases and J 7 bases; bases outside gene matches: 10. The CDR3 sequence: CASSLGIAGGLANEQFF. For the CDR3, the DNA is TGTGCCAGCAGCTTAGGGATAGCGGGAGGGCTGGCAAATGAGCAGTTCTTC.

V usage is TRBV19 and J usage is TRBJ2-1; 8 bases agree with TRBD2. Germline lookup yields CDR1 LNHDA and CDR2 SQIVND (reference sequence). The CDR3 spans 15 residues. Trimming took 1 base from V and 6 from J; bases not matched to a gene: 5. CDR3 DNA sequence: TGTGCCAGTAGTATAGGATTCGGACTAGCCAATGAGCAGTTCTTC. Its protein product is CASSIGFGLANEQFF.